This T cell receptor beta chain emerged from a study of blood T cell repertoires in COVID-19. Clones were read by immunoSEQ multiplex PCR, and TCRdb kept only the in-frame ones, dropping some. The repertoire holds over 200,000 clones, with about nine tenths as singletons. With 4 bases clipped from V and 3 bases from J, the junction kept 7 bases outside the gene matches. The CDR3 is 15 amino acids. Germline CDR1 SGHDT, CDR2 YYEEEE. The material sequenced was peripheral blood. V usage is TRBV5-6 and J usage is TRBJ2-1, with 7 positions matching TRBD1. The source of this sequence is a man aged 35 to 55 who had recovered from COVID-19. CDR3 coding DNA: TGTGCCAGCAGCCTGGGGACAGCAAACTACAATGAGCAGTTCTTC. Protein sequence: CASSLGTANYNEQFF.